The rows below give T cell receptor beta chains drawn from one sample of a study of blood T cell repertoires in COVID-19. The protocol was immunoSEQ multiplex PCR, while the TCRdb copy is restricted to in-frame clones and leaves out a portion. Among about 39,000 clones listed, 76% were seen once. The sample was peripheral blood. The receptor set was obtained from a man aged 80 or over with acute or convalescent COVID-19. The CDR3 runs from the conserved cysteine through the conserved F or W. The order of the fields is V gene, J gene, CDR3 length, CDR3 protein.

TRBV2	TRBJ1-4	13	CASSALFNEKLFF
TRBV5-1	TRBJ1-2	17	CASSETPGTGFIYGYTF
TRBV3-1/TRBV3-2	TRBJ2-4	16	CASSLGQGGAKNIQYF
TRBV2	TRBJ1-5	16	CASSEPSTVSNQPQHF
TRBV4-2	TRBJ2-1	18	CASSPRLAGSGSYNEQFF
TRBV19	TRBJ1-5	13	CASTDWSNQPQHF
TRBV5-4	TRBJ2-3	18	CASSRGLAGGGIPDTQYF
TRBV5-1	TRBJ2-3	16	CASSPGQGKGADTQYF
TRBV5-1	TRBJ2-2	14	CASSLARETGELFF
TRBV5-1	TRBJ1-3	15	CASSLGSFSGNTIYF
TRBV6-1	TRBJ1-2	14	CASSEIYGPQGYTF
TRBV18	TRBJ2-5	15	CASSPRAGHQETQYF
TRBV9	TRBJ1-3	16	CASTRLGDSSGNTIYF
TRBV4-2	TRBJ2-3	18	CASSQDLLGGDRTDTQYF
TRBV30	TRBJ1-2	16	CAWRDPLRDSLYGYTF
TRBV6-5	TRBJ2-1	14	CASIPTGGNNEQFF
TRBV4-2	TRBJ2-1	17	CASSQDRLAVSYNEQFF
TRBV30	TRBJ1-6	13	CAWRGQGRSPLHF
TRBV9	TRBJ2-2	15	CASSVLAGLTGELFF
TRBV9	TRBJ1-3	15	CASSLRTGEGNTIYF
TRBV11-2	TRBJ1-2	15	CASLPWGGANYGYTF
TRBV5-5	TRBJ2-7	14	CASSFPDRAAEQYF
TRBV20-1	TRBJ1-1	14	CSASWFLGGTEAFF